This TCR beta chain was sequenced during a study of PD-1 blockade in classical Hodgkin lymphoma (dated by TCRdb to about 2020). In the study overall: Nivolumab dosing was 3 mg/kg intravenously every 2 weeks, continuing until either disease progression or unacceptable toxicity. A peripheral blood immune signature of response to PD-1 blockade in classical Hodgkin lymphoma was defined using TCR beta sequencing and CyTOF.

The meaning of the sample's time point label: cycle 2 day 1 (C2D1) of nivolumab. Every trial patient had relapsed after autologous stem cell transplantation, and cohorts A, B and C differed in prior brentuximab vedotin exposure. The trial cohort was composed of about 58 patients with relapsed/refractory classical Hodgkin lymphoma, for whom complete response, partial response or progressive disease was recorded as best overall response. In the multi-cohort phase II CheckMate 205 trial, trial patients received single-agent nivolumab. Best overall response was determined by an independent review committee according to the 2007 International Working Group response criteria. Trial PBMCs were obtained immediately prior to nivolumab initiation (C1D1) and on therapy at cycle 2 day 1 and cycle 4 day 1. Peripheral blood was collected in 8 mL Vacutainer Cell Preparation Tubes, from which PBMCs were isolated by centrifugation and then cryopreserved.

The Qiagen DNeasy kit was used to extract genomic DNA from unsorted PBMCs and from the negatively selected CD4+ and CD8+ fractions. Amplification of TCR beta CDR3 regions was done by immunoSEQ multiplex PCR with primers that anneal to V and J segments. A synthetic immune receptor repertoire was used to minimize amplification bias, and remaining bias was computationally removed after sequencing. Per the authors' processing: Custom Python scripts were used to quantify repertoire diversity as the Shannon entropy index. Unsorted, CD4+ and CD8+ repertoires were analyzed separately, except in combined analyses where CD4+ and CD8+ sequences were merged in silico. A clone was considered expanded if an increase in frequency of at least 2-fold after treatment relative to C1D1 was found, and a pseudocount of 0.5 was applied to clones undetected at baseline. Singleton clones were defined as clones with 0 or 1 copy at C1D1, and non-singleton clones were defined as clones with 2 or more copies. By matching protein sequences in sorted samples from the same patient, clones expanded in unsorted samples were annotated as CD4+, CD8+ or unknown. Wilcoxon tests on paired samples were used to test diversity changes from C1D1 to C4D1. The immuneACCESS repertoire file appears here via TCRdb, limited to in-frame rearrangements. These files lack a portion of the clones; in checked studies, under half of the deficit traces to unresolved V genes, and the cause of the others is not known. V and J calls and clone size are copied from that table; D and trimming were computed from the DNA. This sample lists more than 50,000 clones; 71% were detected once. The ten largest clones represent roughly 9% of the sample.

Here is what the overall study found, with its caveats: The study covered only a single clinical trial cohort, and the causes of the repertoire differences, possibly disease activity or prior therapy, were still not defined. Diversity was lower in patients who began nivolumab less than 1 year after ASCT, so these patients were left out of later analyses to avoid confounding by immune reconstitution. By C4D1, a significant rise was seen in CD4+ TCR diversity but not in CD8+ TCR diversity (p=0.0027 vs p=0.16), and the rise was most apparent among complete responders (p=0.02). Newly diagnosed patients were reported to have lower baseline TCR diversity than healthy donors, and relapsed/refractory patients were reported to have lower baseline TCR diversity still. Trial patients with a complete response had baseline diversity similar to that of newly diagnosed patients, while partial responders and progressors had significantly lower diversity.

Points on this clone: It has no known antigen specificity. No clone much larger than this one lies a single base away; base qualities are absent.

The source material was peripheral blood mononuclear cells (PBMCs), sampled before the second cycle of nivolumab. This clonotype was obtained from a human donor with classical Hodgkin lymphoma.

The CDR3 protein is CASSSGGSSYEQYF. The DNA sequence reads TGTGCCAGCAGCTCTGGGGGCAGCTCCTACGAGCAGTACTTC. The rearrangement combines TRBV7-9 with TRBJ2-7, and perhaps TRBD1 as D gene, on 6 matching bases. CDR3 length: 14 amino acids, cysteine to phenylalanine. The DNA shown is the 42-base CDR3, in frame from base 1. Per the germline V gene (reference sequence), SEHNR is the CDR1 and FQNEAQ is the CDR2. V sheds 4 bases and J sheds 0 bases, leaving 10 bases between their ends.